The sequence of this T cell receptor (beta chain) was determined in a study of CD4 T cells in relation to SARS-CoV-2 and coronaviruses. Turning to the study itself: Negative control cultures got HIV-1 Nef peptides or no peptide. The study's findings and limits: Crossreactive clones expanded significantly less to SARS-CoV-2 than monoreactive clones.

Data came from immunoSEQ multiplex PCR; TCRdb stores just in-frame clones and leaves some out. Altogether some 26,000 clones are present, around three quarters being singletons, with the ten largest covering 20% to 25%. Comment on this clone: Antigen specificity is unknown.

Trimming removed 1 base at V and 6 bases at J, with 16 bases between. The CDR3 is 15 residues long. CDR1 and CDR2 from the germline V gene are SGHDN and FVKESK. CD4+ T cells from unexposed donors were obtained before the COVID-19 pandemic (2011-2018). The cells were cultured for around ten days before CD4+ T cells were isolated. As cell numbers allowed, unexposed-donor CD4+ T cells faced SARS-CoV-2 S/N and four cold-coronavirus spikes. The sequence was collected from a human donor in good health. The sample comprised CD4+ T cells from PBMCs, cultured in vitro. This chain uses TRBV14 with TRBJ2-7; possible D gene TRBD1, 5 bases. CDR3 sequence: CASSQVGRVSSEQYF. In nucleotides, the CDR3 is TGTGCCAGCAGCCAAGTCGGCAGGGTATCGTCCGAGCAGTACTTC.